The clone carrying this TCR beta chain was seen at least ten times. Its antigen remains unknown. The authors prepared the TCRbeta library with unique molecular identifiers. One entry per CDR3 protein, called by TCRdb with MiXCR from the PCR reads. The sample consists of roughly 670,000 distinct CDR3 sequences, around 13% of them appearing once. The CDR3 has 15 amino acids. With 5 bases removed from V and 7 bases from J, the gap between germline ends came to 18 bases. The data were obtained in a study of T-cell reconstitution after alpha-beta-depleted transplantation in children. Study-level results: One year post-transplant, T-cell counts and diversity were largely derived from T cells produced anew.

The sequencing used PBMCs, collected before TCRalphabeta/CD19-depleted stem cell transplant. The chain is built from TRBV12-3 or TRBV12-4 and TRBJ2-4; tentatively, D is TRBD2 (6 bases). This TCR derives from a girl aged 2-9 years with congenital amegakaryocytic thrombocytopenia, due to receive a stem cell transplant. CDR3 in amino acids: CASSPRLGASNIQYF. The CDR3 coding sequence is TGTGCCAGCAGTCCCAGACTAGGAGCTTCGAACATTCAGTACTTC.